The clone carrying this T cell receptor (beta chain) has at least ten counts. Its antigen is currently unknown. This sample is drawn from a study of identical twins. Germline CDR1 LGHNA, CDR2 YNFKEQ. This CDR3 comprises 15 residues. After removal of 4 bases from V and 5 bases from J, the junction contained 6 bases not matched to a gene. Points from the study as a whole: Insertion counts were lower in abundant cord blood beta clonotypes, a trend that memory repertoires did not show.

TCRdb reprocessed the 5' RACE reads with MiXCR, giving one entry per CDR3 protein. The sample consists of 150,000 or so distinct CDR3 sequences, 3% to 4.5% of them appearing once. The rearrangement links TRBV4-2 to TRBJ2-2; 8 nucleotides match TRBD2. Sequenced input: memory T cells sorted from blood. The clonotype originates from a man aged 18 to 30 in good health. The CDR3 DNA is TGTGCCAGCAGCCTAGAACGGGAGGGTACCGGGGAGCTGTTTTTT. Amino acids: CASSLEREGTGELFF.